The clone carrying this T cell receptor (beta chain) was observed a single time. Its target is unknown. The sample comes from a study of OX40 agonist ivuxolimab in advanced cancers. Whole-study context: Checkpoint inhibitors had been given previously to roughly 40% of patients.

Findings and caveats of the study: Clonal expansion was among the lowest in partial responders at 0.1-3.0 mg/kg, especially CD8+.

The germline V gene has CDR1 SGHRS and CDR2 YFSETQ. V gave up 3 bases and J gave up 5 bases; unmatched junction bases: 7. The CDR3 consists of 14 residues. Sequencing was performed with immunoSEQ multiplex PCR; in TCRdb, only in-frame clones are kept and a portion is missing. The sample records fewer than 100,000 clones, approximately 90% being singletons. The chain employs TRBV5-1 and TRBJ1-2; 7 nucleotides agree with TRBD1. The TCR sequence derives from an adult with an advanced solid tumor such as melanoma, head and neck, liver or kidney cancer. Source: CD4+ or CD8+ T cells sorted from blood, taken in a trial of the OX40 agonist ivuxolimab. The CDR3 nucleotides read TGCGCCAGCAGCTCCTTACAGGGGTTGTATGGCTACACCTTC. It is translated as CASSSLQGLYGYTF.